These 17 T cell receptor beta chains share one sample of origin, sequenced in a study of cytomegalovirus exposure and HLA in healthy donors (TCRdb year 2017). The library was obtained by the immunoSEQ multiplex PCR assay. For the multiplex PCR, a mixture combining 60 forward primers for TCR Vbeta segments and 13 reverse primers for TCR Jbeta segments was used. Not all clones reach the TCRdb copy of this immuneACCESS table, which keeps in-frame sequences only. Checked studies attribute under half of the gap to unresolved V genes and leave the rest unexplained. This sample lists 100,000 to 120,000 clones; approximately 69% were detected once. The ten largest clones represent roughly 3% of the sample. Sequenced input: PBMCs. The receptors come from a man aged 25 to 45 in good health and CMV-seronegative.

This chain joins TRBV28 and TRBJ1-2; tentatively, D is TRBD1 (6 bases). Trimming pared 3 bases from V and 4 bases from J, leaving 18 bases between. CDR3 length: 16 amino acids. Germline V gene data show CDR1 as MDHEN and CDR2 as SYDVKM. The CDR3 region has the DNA TGTGCCAGCAGTTTTGGGGGGGCGTCACGCTCCTATGGCTACACCTTC. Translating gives CASSFGGASRSYGYTF.

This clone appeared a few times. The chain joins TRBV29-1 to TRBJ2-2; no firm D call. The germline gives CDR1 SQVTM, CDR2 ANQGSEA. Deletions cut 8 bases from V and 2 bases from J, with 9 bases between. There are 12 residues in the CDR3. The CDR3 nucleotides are TGCAGCTGTGGGCAAAACACCGGGGAGCTGTTTTTT. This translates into CSCGQNTGELFF.

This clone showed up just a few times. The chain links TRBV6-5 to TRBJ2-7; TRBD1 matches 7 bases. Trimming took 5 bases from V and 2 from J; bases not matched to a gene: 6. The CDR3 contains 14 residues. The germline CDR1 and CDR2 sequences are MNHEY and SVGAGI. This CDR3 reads CASSEGDRAYEQYF. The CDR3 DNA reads TGTGCCAGCAGTGAAGGAGACAGGGCCTACGAGCAGTACTTC.

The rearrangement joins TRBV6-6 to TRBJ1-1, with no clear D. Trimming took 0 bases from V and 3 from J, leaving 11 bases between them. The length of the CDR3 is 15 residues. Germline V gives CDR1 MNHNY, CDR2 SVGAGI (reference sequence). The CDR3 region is CASSYSGGGHTEAFF. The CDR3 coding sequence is TGTGCCAGCAGTTACTCGGGCGGAGGTCACACTGAAGCTTTCTTT.

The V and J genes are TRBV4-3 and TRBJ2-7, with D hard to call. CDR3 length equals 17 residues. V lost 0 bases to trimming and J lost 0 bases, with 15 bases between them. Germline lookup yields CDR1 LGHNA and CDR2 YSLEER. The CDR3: CASSQDLNSQSSYEQYF. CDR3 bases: TGCGCCAGCAGCCAAGATCTAAACAGCCAAAGCTCCTACGAGCAGTACTTC.

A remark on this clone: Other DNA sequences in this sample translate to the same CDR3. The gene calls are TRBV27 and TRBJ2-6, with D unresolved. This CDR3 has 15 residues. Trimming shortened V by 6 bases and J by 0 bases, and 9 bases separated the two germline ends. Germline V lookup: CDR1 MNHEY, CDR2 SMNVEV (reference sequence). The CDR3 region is CASRLQASGANVLTF. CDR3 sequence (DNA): TGTGCCAGCAGGCTTCAGGCCTCTGGGGCCAACGTCCTGACTTTC.

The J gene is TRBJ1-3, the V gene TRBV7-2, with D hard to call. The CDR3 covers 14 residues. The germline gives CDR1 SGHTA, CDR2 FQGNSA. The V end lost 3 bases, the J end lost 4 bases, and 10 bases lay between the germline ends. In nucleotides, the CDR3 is TGTGCCAGCAGCTTCGGCCAGGTCGGAAACACCATATATTTT. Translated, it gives CASSFGQVGNTIYF.

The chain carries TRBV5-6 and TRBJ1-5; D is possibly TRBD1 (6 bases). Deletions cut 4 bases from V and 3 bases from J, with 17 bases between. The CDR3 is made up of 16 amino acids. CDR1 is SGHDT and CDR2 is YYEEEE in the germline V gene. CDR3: CASSAAQGWDNQPQHF. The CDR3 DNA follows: TGTGCCAGCAGCGCCGCACAGGGTTGGGACAATCAGCCCCAGCATTTT.

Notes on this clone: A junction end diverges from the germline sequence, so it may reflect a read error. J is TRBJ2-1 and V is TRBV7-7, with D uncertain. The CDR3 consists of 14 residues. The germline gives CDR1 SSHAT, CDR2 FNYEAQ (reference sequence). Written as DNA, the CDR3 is TGTGCTAGCAGCTTAAGTTCCAGCGACAATGAGCAGTTCTTC. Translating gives CASSLSSSDNEQFF.

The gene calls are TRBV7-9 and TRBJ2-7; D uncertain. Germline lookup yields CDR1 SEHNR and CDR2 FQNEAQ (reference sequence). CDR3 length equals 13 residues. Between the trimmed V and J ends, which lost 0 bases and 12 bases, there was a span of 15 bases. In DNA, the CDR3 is TGTGCCAGCAGCTTAGCAGAAGGAACAGATCTGTACTTC. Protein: CASSLAEGTDLYF.

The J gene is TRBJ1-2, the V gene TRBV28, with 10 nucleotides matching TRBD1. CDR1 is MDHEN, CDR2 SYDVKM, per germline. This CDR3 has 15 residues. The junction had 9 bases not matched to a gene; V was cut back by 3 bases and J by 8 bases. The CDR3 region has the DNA TGTGCCAGCAGTTTGCCCGGACAGGGGGGTTCGGGCTACACCTTC. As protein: CASSLPGQGGSGYTF.

CDR3 bases: TGTGCCAGCAGCCGTTCGACGGGTGCTCCCCACGAGCAGTACTTC. Translating it yields CASSRSTGAPHEQYF. The chain recombines TRBV4-2 with TRBJ2-7, with D unclear. CDR1 is LGHNA, CDR2 YNFKEQ, per germline. This CDR3 is 15 amino acids long. V lost 4 bases, J lost 5 bases, and 18 bases lay in between.

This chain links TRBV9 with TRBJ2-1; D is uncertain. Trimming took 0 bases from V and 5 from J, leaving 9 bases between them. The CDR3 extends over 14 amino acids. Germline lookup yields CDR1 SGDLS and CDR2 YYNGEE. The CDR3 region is CASSVGEVNNEQFF. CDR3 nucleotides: TGTGCCAGCAGCGTAGGAGAGGTTAACAATGAGCAGTTCTTC. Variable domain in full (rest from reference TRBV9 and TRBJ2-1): DSGVTQTPKHLITATGQRVTLRCSPRSGDLSVYWYQQSLDQGLQFLIQYYNGEERAKGNILERFSAQQFPDLHSELNLSSLELGDSALYFCASSVGEVNNEQFFGPGTRLTVL.

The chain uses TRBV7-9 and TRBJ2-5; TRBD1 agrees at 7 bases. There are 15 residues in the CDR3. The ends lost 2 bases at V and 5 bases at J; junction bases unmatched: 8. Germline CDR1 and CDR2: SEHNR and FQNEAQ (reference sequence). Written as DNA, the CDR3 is TGTGCCAGCAGCTTAACCAGGACAGGAACGGAGACCCAGTACTTC. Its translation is CASSLTRTGTETQYF.

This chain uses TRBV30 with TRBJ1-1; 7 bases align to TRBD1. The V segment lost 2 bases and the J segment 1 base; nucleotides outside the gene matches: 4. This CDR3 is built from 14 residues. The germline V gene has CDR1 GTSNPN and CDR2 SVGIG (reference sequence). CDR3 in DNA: TGTGCCTGGAGTACAGGGGCTTGGAACACTGAAGCTTTCTTT. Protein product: CAWSTGAWNTEAFF.

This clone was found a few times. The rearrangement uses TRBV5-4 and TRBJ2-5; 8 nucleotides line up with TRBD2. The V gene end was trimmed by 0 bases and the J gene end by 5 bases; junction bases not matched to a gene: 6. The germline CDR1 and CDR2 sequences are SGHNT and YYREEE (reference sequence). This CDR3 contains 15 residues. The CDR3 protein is CASSLVGAGVETQYF. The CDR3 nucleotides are TGTGCCAGCAGCTTGGTAGGAGCGGGAGTCGAGACCCAGTACTTC.

CDR3 protein: CASSHRKGQGNYNEQFF. CDR3 nucleotide sequence: TGTGCCAGCAGCCACCGAAAGGGACAGGGGAACTACAATGAGCAGTTCTTC. The V call is TRBV5-8, the J call TRBJ2-1, with 10 bases fitting TRBD1. V trimming: 4 bases; J trimming: 3 bases; junction bases outside the gene matches: 10. The CDR3 is 17 residues long. Germline V gives CDR1 SGHTS, CDR2 YDEGEE. Looking up the rest from reference TRBV5-8 and TRBJ2-1 gives the full variable domain: EAGVTQSPTHLIKTRGQQATLRCSPISGHTSVYWYQQALGLGLQFLLWYDEGEERNRGNFPPRFSGRQFPNYSSELNVNALELEDSALYLCASSHRKGQGNYNEQFFGPGTRLTVL.